This T cell receptor beta chain was observed in a study of T cell repertoires in cytomegalovirus infection. Overall study context: It was recently identified HLA-C-restricted and well-studied HLA-B-restricted CMV epitopes that the study used. The public TCR beta signatures pointed to both CMV infection and matching HLA type.

Study-level results: CMV-specific HLA-C-restricted TCR beta clonotypes dominated the ex vivo response.

J was trimmed by 5 bases and V by 0 bases; bases with no gene match: 13. In germline, CDR1 is SGHVS, CDR2 FNYEAQ. CDR3 length: 18 residues. Remarks on this clonotype: The antigen is unknown.

Each CDR3 protein is one row after TCRdb ran MiXCR on the reads. The profile shows about 830,000 distinct CDR3 sequences, about 30% of them singletons. The source was cultured CD8+ T cells from PBMCs, collected from culture after CMV antigen stimulation. This chain uses TRBV7-6 with TRBJ2-5; TRBD2 aligns across 9 bases. This clonotype was obtained from a human donor in good health (CMV status not recorded). Some clones in this sample may be carry-over from other donors' samples. The DNA of the CDR3 is TGTGCCAGCAGCTTAGCGATCTCGTTGACTAGCGGCACGGAGACCCAGTACTTC. Protein sequence: CASSLAISLTSGTETQYF.